A single sample gave rise to the 9 T cell receptor beta chains below, sequenced in a study of CD4+ T cells in melanoma. TCRdb keeps only in-frame clones here, not all; method: immunoSEQ multiplex PCR. Among approximately 14,000 clones, less than 65% were seen once, and the ten largest hold around 16%. Sequences were obtained from cells from a culture (not recorded whether cultured in vitro). Receptors were obtained from a human donor with melanoma.

The genes are TRBV5-4 and TRBJ2-3; no reliable D call. The CDR3 has 14 amino acids. In germline, CDR1 is SGHNT, CDR2 YYREEE (reference sequence). Trimming removed 1 base from V and 2 bases from J, with 8 bases in between. The CDR3 coding sequence is TGTGCCAGCAGCTTGCCCGACTCCACAGATACGCAGTATTTT. Translating it yields CASSLPDSTDTQYF.

This chain uses TRBV29-1 with TRBJ2-3; D ambiguous. The CDR3 sequence is 14 residues long. The germline CDR1 and CDR2 sequences are SQVTM and ANQGSEA. V was cut by 6 bases and J by 1 base, with 14 bases left in between. CDR3 coding DNA: TGCAGCGTCCAATCCAGGCAGGGCACAGATACGCAGTATTTT. Its translation is CSVQSRQGTDTQYF.

This clone came up a few times. J is TRBJ1-2 and V is TRBV29-1; no clear D gene. Germline V gene data show CDR1 as SQVTM and CDR2 as ANQGSEA. This CDR3 contains 13 residues. Trimming took 2 bases from V and 7 from J, leaving 14 bases between them. The CDR3 nucleotides are TGCAGCGTTGAAAAAACGGGAGAGGTTGGCTACACCTTC. This gives the protein CSVEKTGEVGYTF.

CDR3 coding DNA: TGTGCCAGCTCCCTCGGGACAGGGGGCAGAGAGACCCAGTACTTC. Its protein is CASSLGTGGRETQYF. The chain is built from TRBV18 and TRBJ2-5, with 12 bases fitting TRBD1. CDR1 and CDR2 (germline): KGHSH, LQKENI. V lost 6 bases and J lost 4; bases outside the gene matches: 6. The CDR3 length is 15 residues.

The chain uses TRBV4-1 and TRBJ2-1; D is possibly TRBD2 (5 bases). Trimming took 3 bases from V and 4 from J, leaving 16 bases between them. The CDR3 sequence is 16 residues long. The V gene's germline CDR1 is MGHRA and CDR2 YSYEKL. The CDR3 protein is CASSQWTGPSYNEQFF. The CDR3 coding sequence is TGCGCCAGCAGCCAGTGGACTGGACCGTCATACAATGAGCAGTTCTTC.

The chain couples TRBV11-2 to TRBJ2-4; no firm D call. The CDR3 is 15 amino acids. Germline values: CDR1 SGHAT, CDR2 FQNNGV. V lost 7 bases to trimming and J lost 3 bases, with 16 bases between them. CDR3 amino acids: CASTGPVAGKNIQYF. The CDR3 coding sequence is TGTGCCAGCACCGGACCGGTGGCCGGCAAAAACATTCAGTACTTC.

V gene TRBV2 combines with J gene TRBJ2-5, with D uncertain. The CDR3 is made up of 14 amino acids. The V gene lost 8 bases and the J gene lost 3 bases, with 16 bases spanning the gap. Germline lookup yields CDR1 SNHLY and CDR2 FYNNEI. CDR3 residues: CASENPLIEETQYF. The CDR3, as DNA: TGTGCCAGCGAGAACCCCCTGATCGAAGAGACCCAGTACTTC. Full variable domain (remainder filled in from reference TRBV2 and TRBJ2-5): EPEVTQTPSHQVTQMGQEVILRCVPISNHLYFYWYRQILGQKVEFLVSFYNNEISEKSEIFDDQFSVERPDGSNFTLKIRSTKLEDSAMYFCASENPLIEETQYFGPGTRLLVL.

This clone was observed a few times. This chain connects TRBV7-6 to TRBJ1-3; 7 bases match TRBD1. This CDR3 region has 16 residues. Germline lookup yields CDR1 SGHVS and CDR2 FNYEAQ. Unmatched junction bases numbered 6, after V lost 4 bases and J lost 0 bases. CDR3 region: CASSSESGGSGNTIYF. Here the CDR3 DNA reads TGTGCCAGCAGCTCCGAGTCAGGGGGCTCTGGAAACACCATATATTTT.

The CDR3 reads CASRQESTNEKLFF. The CDR3, as DNA: TGCGCCAGCAGACAGGAGTCAACTAATGAAAAACTGTTTTTT. The chain combines TRBV5-1 with TRBJ1-4; D may be TRBD1 (5 bases). Germline loops: CDR1 SGHRS, CDR2 YFSETQ. The CDR3 has 14 amino acids. Trimming removed 5 bases from V and 0 bases from J, with 8 bases in between.